This passage covers 3 T cell receptor beta chains from one sample sequenced in a study of shared clonotypes between healthy human individuals. Method: immunoSEQ multiplex PCR; TCRdb's copy keeps in-frame clones and lacks some. The data contain about half a million clones, more than 70% of them singletons. Sequencing was carried out using PBMCs. Receptors originate from a woman between 35 and 50 years old in good health. Some clones in this sample may be carry-over from other donors' samples.

The V gene is TRBV4-2, the J gene TRBJ2-2; TRBD2 matches 7 bases. The V gene end was trimmed by 4 bases and the J gene end by 2 bases; junction bases not matched to a gene: 4. This CDR3 comprises 15 residues. Germline values: CDR1 LGHNA, CDR2 YNFKEQ. The CDR3: CASSPAGPNTGELFF. For the CDR3, the DNA is TGTGCCAGCAGCCCAGCGGGACCAAACACCGGGGAGCTGTTTTTT.

V and J are TRBV19 and TRBJ2-7, with D maybe TRBD1 (6 bases). The CDR3 totals 15 residues. Trimming removed 6 bases at V and 4 bases at J, with 19 bases between. Germline V gene data show CDR1 as LNHDA and CDR2 as SQIVND (reference sequence). Written as DNA, the CDR3 is TGTGCCAGTAGCAAAGACAGGACCCCCCTATACGAGCAGTACTTC. It yields the protein CASSKDRTPLYEQYF.

This chain links TRBV19 with TRBJ2-6, with TRBD2 identical over 9 bases. V dropped 6 bases and J dropped 10; count of bases not matched to a gene: 19. CDR1 is LNHDA, CDR2 SQIVND, per germline (reference sequence). CDR3 size: 18 residues. CDR3 in amino acids: CASSPGIGVAGDFNVLTF. The CDR3 nucleotides read TGTGCCAGTAGCCCAGGGATCGGAGTAGCGGGAGACTTTAACGTCCTGACTTTC. The full variable domain, with the rest looked up from reference TRBV19 and TRBJ2-6, is DGGITQSPKYLFRKEGQNVTLSCEQNLNHDAMYWYRQDPGQGLRLIYYSQIVNDFQKGDIAEGYSVSREKKESFPLTVTSAQKNPTAFYLCASSPGIGVAGDFNVLTFGAGSRLTVL.